This TCR beta chain was documented in a study of cytomegalovirus exposure and HLA in healthy donors. As concerns this clone: No antigen is known for it.

Trimming stripped 3 bases from V and 6 bases from J, with 13 bases between. This CDR3 comprises 14 residues. Germline CDR1 and CDR2: SGHTS and YDEGEE. The PCR contained 60 Vbeta and 13 Jbeta primers. The assay was immunoSEQ multiplex PCR, and TCRdb's table has in-frame clones only and misses some. The table shows fewer than 150,000 clones, with 75% to 90% occurring only once. Whole-study findings and limits: There were some V segments, including TRBV6-2 and TRBV6-3, excluded as indistinguishable. In vitro confirmation showed three CMV-associated chains to be CMV antigen specific.

This TCR was recovered from a woman aged 25-40 years in good health and CMV-seropositive. What was sequenced was PBMCs. The V call is TRBV5-8, the J call TRBJ2-1; possibly TRBD1 for D (6 bases). The CDR3 spells CASSYLDSPNEQFF. CDR3 DNA: TGTGCCAGCAGCTACTTGGACAGTCCCAATGAGCAGTTCTTC.